This TCR beta chain was captured in a study of Graves' ophthalmopathy and Graves' hyperthyroidism. Germline loops: CDR1 MGHDK, CDR2 SYGVNS. Trimming stripped 2 bases from V and 7 bases from J, with 9 bases between. CDR3 size: 12 residues. Many counts were recorded for this clonotype. As the template, RNA transcripts were used to amplify TCR beta CDR3 regions. HTBI primers primed a first-round RT-PCR, and a second-round multiplex PCR followed. TCRdb reanalysed the multiplex PCR reads using MiXCR and keeps one entry per CDR3 protein. The sample carries about 1.2 million distinct CDR3 sequences, 35% to 45% recorded once.

The clonotype originates from an adult man with Graves' hyperthyroidism. Sequencing used peripheral blood or thyroid tissue (not recorded which). The genes are TRBV25-1 and TRBJ2-7; no reliable D call. CDR3 nucleotide sequence: TGTGCCAGCAGTGAAAACAGCTTGGAGCAGTACTTC. The encoded protein is CASSENSLEQYF.